The clone carrying this T cell receptor (beta chain) was counted between two and nine times. Its antigen is still unknown. This entry comes from a study of T cell repertoires in cytomegalovirus infection. TCRdb itself ran the reads through MiXCR, one entry per CDR3 protein. The sample shows 480,000 or so distinct CDR3 sequences, 11% of them seen only once. The study, taken as a whole, reports: The response measured ex vivo was dominated by TCR beta clonotypes (HLA-C-restricted and CMV-specific). Summed frequency of public TCR beta families distinguished CMV carriers with the relevant HLA.

Trimming cost V 5 bases and J 3 bases; bases outside gene matches: 7. This CDR3 is built from 15 residues. Germline loops: CDR1 MNHEY, CDR2 SVGAGI. The receptor's source is a human donor in good health (CMV status not recorded). Some clones in this sample may be carry-over from other donors' samples. V usage is TRBV6-5 and J usage is TRBJ1-2; 9 positions agree with TRBD1. The sequenced material came from PBMCs. This chain's CDR3 is CASSRQGEAYYGYTF. CDR3 coding DNA: TGTGCCAGCAGTCGACAGGGGGAAGCCTACTATGGCTACACCTTC.